This T cell receptor (beta chain) originates from a study of tumor-infiltrating lymphocytes in primary liver carcinoma. Study context: The patients, men and women alike, were aged 30 to 69 years.

With around 500 ng total RNA as template and a constant-region primer, TCR beta cDNA was made. Three-round nested multiplex PCR performed with slightly modified ARM-PCR produced the TCR beta libraries. Rounds one and two of PCR, each of about 10 cycles, were primed with TRBV1-TRBV30 forward primers and a C-beta reverse primer. TCRdb independently ran MiXCR on the multiplex PCR reads; one entry per CDR3 protein. The sample lists about 110,000 distinct CDR3 sequences, around 80% occurring once. The V gene's germline CDR1 is SQVTM and CDR2 ANQGSEA. CDR3 length: 14 residues. About this clonotype: Its antigen remains unknown.

From roughly 18-30 mg of unsorted bulk tissue, DNA and RNA were co-extracted together. Primary liver carcinomas in the patients were surgically resected. Notes on the study in general: Tumor region pairs overlapped more than did tumor-adjacent and tumor-blood pairs.

The chain uses TRBV29-1 and TRBJ2-2; D assignment may be TRBD1 or TRBD2 (5 bases each). Material for sequencing was liver tumor tissue from sampling region 3. Subset given: tumor region T3, left-lateral pole. This receptor was obtained from a man aged 35 to 55 with primary liver carcinoma and hepatitis B virus infection. Here the CDR3 reads CRVLGPGPTGKLFF. The DNA of the CDR3 is TGCAGGGTCCTCGGTCCGGGACCCACCGGGAAACTGTTTTTT.